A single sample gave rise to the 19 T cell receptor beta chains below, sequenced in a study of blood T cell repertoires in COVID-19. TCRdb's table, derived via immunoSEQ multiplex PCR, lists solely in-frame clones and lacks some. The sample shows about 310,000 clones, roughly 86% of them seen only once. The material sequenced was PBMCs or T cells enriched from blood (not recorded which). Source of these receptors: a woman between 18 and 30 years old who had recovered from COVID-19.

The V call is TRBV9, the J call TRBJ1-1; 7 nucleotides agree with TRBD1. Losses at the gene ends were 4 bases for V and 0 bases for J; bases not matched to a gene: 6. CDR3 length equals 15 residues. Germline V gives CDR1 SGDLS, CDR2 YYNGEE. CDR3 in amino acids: CASSPTGQLNTEAFF. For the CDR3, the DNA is TGTGCCAGCAGCCCAACGGGACAGCTGAACACTGAAGCTTTCTTT.

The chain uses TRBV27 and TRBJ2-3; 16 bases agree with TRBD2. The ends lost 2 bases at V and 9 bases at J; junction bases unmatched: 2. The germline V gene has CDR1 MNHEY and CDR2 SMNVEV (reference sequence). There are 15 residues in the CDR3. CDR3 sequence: CASSLGTSGRETQYF. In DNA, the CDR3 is TGTGCCAGCAGTTTAGGGACTAGCGGGAGGGAAACGCAGTATTTT.

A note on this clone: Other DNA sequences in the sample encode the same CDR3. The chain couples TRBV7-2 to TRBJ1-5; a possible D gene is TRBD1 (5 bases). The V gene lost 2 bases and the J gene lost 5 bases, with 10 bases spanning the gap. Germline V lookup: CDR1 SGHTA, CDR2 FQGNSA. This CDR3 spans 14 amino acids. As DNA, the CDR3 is TGTGCCAGCAGCTTAATCCGGGGGGATCAGCCCCAGCATTTT. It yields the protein CASSLIRGDQPQHF.

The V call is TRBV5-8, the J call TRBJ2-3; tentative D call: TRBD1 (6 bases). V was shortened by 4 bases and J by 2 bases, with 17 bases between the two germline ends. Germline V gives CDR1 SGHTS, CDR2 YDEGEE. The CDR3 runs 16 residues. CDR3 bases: TGTGCCAGCAGCGTATGGACAGATCCCCACACAGATACGCAGTATTTT. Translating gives CASSVWTDPHTDTQYF.

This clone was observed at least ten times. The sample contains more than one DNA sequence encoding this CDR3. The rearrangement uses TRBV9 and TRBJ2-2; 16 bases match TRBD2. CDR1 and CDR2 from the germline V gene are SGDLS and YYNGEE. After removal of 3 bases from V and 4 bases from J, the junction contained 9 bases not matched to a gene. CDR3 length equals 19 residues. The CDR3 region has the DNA TGTGCCAGCAGCGCGCAGCCGGGACTAGCGGGGGGGGGCACCGGGGAGCTGTTTTTT. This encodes CASSAQPGLAGGGTGELFF.

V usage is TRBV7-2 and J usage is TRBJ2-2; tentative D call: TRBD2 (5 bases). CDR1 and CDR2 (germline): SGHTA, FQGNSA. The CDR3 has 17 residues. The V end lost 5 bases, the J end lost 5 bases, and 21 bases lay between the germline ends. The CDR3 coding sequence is TGTGCCAGCAGCCCATTCCGCGGCAACCCGGGGACCGGGGAGCTGTTTTTT. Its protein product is CASSPFRGNPGTGELFF. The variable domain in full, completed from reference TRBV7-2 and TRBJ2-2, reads GAGVSQSPSNKVTEKGKDVELRCDPISGHTALYWYRQSLGQGLEFLIYFQGNSAPDKSGLPSDRFSAERTGGSVSTLTIQRTQQEDSAVYLCASSPFRGNPGTGELFFGEGSRLTVL.

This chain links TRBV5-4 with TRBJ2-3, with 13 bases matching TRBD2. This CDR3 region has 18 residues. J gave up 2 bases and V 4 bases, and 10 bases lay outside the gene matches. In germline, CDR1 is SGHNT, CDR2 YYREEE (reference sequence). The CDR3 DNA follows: TGTGCCAGCAGCCTAGCCGGGACTAGCGGGACGATCACAGATACGCAGTATTTT. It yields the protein CASSLAGTSGTITDTQYF.

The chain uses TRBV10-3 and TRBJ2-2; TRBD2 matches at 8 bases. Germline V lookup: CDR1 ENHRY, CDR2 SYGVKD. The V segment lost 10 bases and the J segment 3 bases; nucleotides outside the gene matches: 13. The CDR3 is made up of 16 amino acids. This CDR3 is CATQAGDQQHTGELFF. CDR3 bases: TGTGCCACCCAAGCGGGGGACCAACAACACACCGGGGAGCTGTTTTTT.

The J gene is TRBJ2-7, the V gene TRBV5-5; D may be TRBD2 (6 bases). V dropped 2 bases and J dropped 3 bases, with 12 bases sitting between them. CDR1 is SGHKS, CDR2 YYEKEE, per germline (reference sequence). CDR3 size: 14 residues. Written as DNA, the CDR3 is TGTGCCAGCAGCTTAGACGGGACTTACTACGAGCAGTACTTC. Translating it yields CASSLDGTYYEQYF.

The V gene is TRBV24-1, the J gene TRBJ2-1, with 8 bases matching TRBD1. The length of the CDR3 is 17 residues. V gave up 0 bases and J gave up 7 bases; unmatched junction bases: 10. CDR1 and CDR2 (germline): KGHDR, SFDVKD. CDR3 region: CATSDLPQGAIGNEQFF. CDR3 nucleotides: TGTGCCACCAGTGATTTGCCCCAGGGGGCGATCGGGAATGAGCAGTTCTTC.

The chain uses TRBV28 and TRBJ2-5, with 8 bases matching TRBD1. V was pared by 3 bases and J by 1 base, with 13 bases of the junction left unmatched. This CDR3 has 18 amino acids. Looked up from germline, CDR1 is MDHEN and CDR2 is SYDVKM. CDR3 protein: CASSLIGSAGTGQETQYF. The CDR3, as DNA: TGTGCCAGCAGTTTGATTGGGTCCGCTGGGACAGGCCAAGAGACCCAGTACTTC.

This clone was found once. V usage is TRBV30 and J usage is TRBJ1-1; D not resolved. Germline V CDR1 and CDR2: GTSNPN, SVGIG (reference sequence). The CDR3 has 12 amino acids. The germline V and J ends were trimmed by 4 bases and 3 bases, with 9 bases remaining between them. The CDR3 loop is CAWNEGYTEAFF. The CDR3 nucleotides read TGTGCCTGGAACGAGGGATACACTGAAGCTTTCTTT. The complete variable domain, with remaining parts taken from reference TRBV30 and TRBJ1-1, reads SQTIHQWPATLVQPVGSPLSLECTVEGTSNPNLYWYRQAAGRGLQLLFYSVGIGQISSEVPQNLSASRPQDRQFILSSKKLLLSDSGFYLCAWNEGYTEAFFGQGTRLTVV.

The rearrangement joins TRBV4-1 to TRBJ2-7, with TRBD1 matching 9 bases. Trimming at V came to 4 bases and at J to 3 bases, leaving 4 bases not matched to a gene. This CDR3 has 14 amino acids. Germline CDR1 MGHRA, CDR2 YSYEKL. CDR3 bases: TGCGCCAGCAGCCTGGGACAGGGCGACTACGAGCAGTACTTC. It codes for CASSLGQGDYEQYF.

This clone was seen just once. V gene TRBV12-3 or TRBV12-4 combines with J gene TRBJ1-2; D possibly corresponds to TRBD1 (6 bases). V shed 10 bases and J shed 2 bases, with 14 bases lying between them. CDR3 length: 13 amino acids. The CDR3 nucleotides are TGTGCCACACGAGGGACACCCAACTATGGCTACACCTTC. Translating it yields CATRGTPNYGYTF.

This CDR3 is CASSVADEQYF. CDR3 DNA sequence: TGTGCCAGCAGTGTGGCGGACGAGCAGTACTTC. The V gene is TRBV28, the J gene TRBJ2-7, with no clear D. This CDR3 has 11 residues. CDR1 is MDHEN, CDR2 SYDVKM, per germline. Trimming cost V 5 bases and J 5 bases, with 7 bases left between them.

The CDR3 region is CASSVAGRHGYTF. The CDR3 nucleotides are TGTGCCAGTAGTGTGGCAGGGCGGCATGGCTACACCTTC. This chain joins TRBV19 and TRBJ1-2, with D tentatively TRBD1 (5 bases). Germline V gene lookup returns CDR1 LNHDA and CDR2 SQIVND (reference sequence). V was trimmed by 5 bases and J by 6 bases, leaving 13 bases between them. This CDR3 is built from 13 residues.

The CDR3 spells CASSQATDSYYGYTF. CDR3 DNA sequence: TGCGCCAGCAGCCAAGCGACAGACAGTTACTATGGCTACACCTTC. This rearrangement joins TRBV4-3 to TRBJ1-2; a possible D gene is TRBD1 (5 bases). Germline loops: CDR1 LGHNA, CDR2 YSLEER. This CDR3 is built from 15 residues. Trimming took off 1 base at V and 3 bases at J, with 12 bases between the two ends.

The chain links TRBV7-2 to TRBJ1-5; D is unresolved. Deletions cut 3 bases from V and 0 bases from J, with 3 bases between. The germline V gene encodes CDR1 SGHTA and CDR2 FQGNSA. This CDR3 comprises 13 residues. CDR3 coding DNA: TGTGCCAGCAGCTTCTATAGCAATCAGCCCCAGCATTTT. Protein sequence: CASSFYSNQPQHF.

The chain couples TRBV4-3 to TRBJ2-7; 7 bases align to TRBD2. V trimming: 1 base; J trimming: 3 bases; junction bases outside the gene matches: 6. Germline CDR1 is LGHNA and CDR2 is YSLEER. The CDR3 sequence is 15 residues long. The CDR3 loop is CASSQVTGLNYEQYF. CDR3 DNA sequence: TGCGCCAGCAGCCAAGTAACGGGACTAAACTACGAGCAGTACTTC.